A selection of T cell receptor beta chains follows, all from one sample in a study of blood T cell repertoires in COVID-19. Here immunoSEQ multiplex PCR was the method, and the copy in TCRdb shows in-frame clones only, minus some. The table has 200,000 to 300,000 clones, less than 90% seen once; the top ten hold less than 5%. Sequencing used peripheral blood. The receptor source for this set is a man aged 55 to 70 who had recovered from COVID-19. Each CDR3 is given with its conserved first and last residue. The D gene is left open where the match is weak. A clone size is listed for some rows: how often the clone was seen (once, few, many), or a class if it is expanded.

clone_size: -
cdr3_length: 12
v_call: TRBV4-1
d_call: -
j_call: TRBJ1-2
cdr3_nt: TGCGCCAGCAGCCACCCCCGGGGGGGCTACACCTTC
cdr3_aa: CASSHPRGGYTF

clone_size: few
cdr3_length: 19
v_call: TRBV24-1
d_call: -
j_call: TRBJ1-2
cdr3_nt: TGTGCCACCAGACGCATTGCTCGCGACAGACCGGAGCCTAACTATGGCTACACCTTC
cdr3_aa: CATRRIARDRPEPNYGYTF

clone_size: once
cdr3_length: 15
v_call: TRBV5-4
d_call: TRBD1
j_call: TRBJ1-1
cdr3_nt: TGTGCCAGCAGCCCCAGGACAGGAGTCAACACTGAAGCTTTCTTT
cdr3_aa: CASSPRTGVNTEAFF

clone_size: -
cdr3_length: 13
v_call: TRBV12-3/TRBV12-4
d_call: -
j_call: TRBJ1-6
cdr3_nt: TGTGCCAGCAGGACGGGAGCAGACTCACCCCTCCACTTT
cdr3_aa: CASRTGADSPLHF

clone_size: -
cdr3_length: 16
v_call: TRBV9
d_call: -
j_call: TRBJ1-4
cdr3_nt: TGTGCCAGCAGCCCGAGAGGGAGGGCAACTAATGAAAAACTGTTTTTT
cdr3_aa: CASSPRGRATNEKLFF

clone_size: -
cdr3_length: 13
v_call: TRBV7-6
d_call: -
j_call: TRBJ2-2
cdr3_nt: TGTGCCAGCACCCCAAAAAGGGGTGGGGAGCTGTTTTTT
cdr3_aa: CASTPKRGGELFF

clone_size: -
cdr3_length: 14
v_call: TRBV18
d_call: -
j_call: TRBJ2-7
cdr3_nt: TGTGCCAGCTCAGCGGGGGCGAGCTCCTACGAGCAGTACTTC
cdr3_aa: CASSAGASSYEQYF

clone_size: -
cdr3_length: 13
v_call: TRBV6-5
d_call: TRBD1
j_call: TRBJ1-2
cdr3_nt: TGTGCCAGCAGCTTACAGGGGAACTATGGCTACACCTTC
cdr3_aa: CASSLQGNYGYTF

clone_size: -
cdr3_length: 17
v_call: TRBV4-1
d_call: TRBD1
j_call: TRBJ1-5
cdr3_nt: TGCGCCAGCAGCCAAGATTTTGACAGGGGGCTTGTTCAGCCCCAGCATTTT
cdr3_aa: CASSQDFDRGLVQPQHF

clone_size: -
cdr3_length: 14
v_call: TRBV5-1
d_call: -
j_call: TRBJ1-2
cdr3_nt: TGCGCCAGCAGCTTGGTCAGTTCTAACTATGGCTACACCTTC
cdr3_aa: CASSLVSSNYGYTF

clone_size: -
cdr3_length: 13
v_call: TRBV7-9
d_call: -
j_call: TRBJ1-1
cdr3_nt: TGTGCCAGCAGCTTATCCTCAGGTACTGAAGCTTTCTTT
cdr3_aa: CASSLSSGTEAFF

clone_size: -
cdr3_length: 15
v_call: TRBV7-2
d_call: -
j_call: TRBJ1-5
cdr3_nt: TGTGCCAGCAGTCATAGGGGCACCCTCAATCAGCCCCAGCATTTT
cdr3_aa: CASSHRGTLNQPQHF

clone_size: -
cdr3_length: 14
v_call: TRBV7-3
d_call: TRBD1
j_call: TRBJ2-1
cdr3_nt: TGTGCCAGCAGCTCAACGGACAGGGTCAATGAGCAGTTCTTC
cdr3_aa: CASSSTDRVNEQFF

clone_size: -
cdr3_length: 15
v_call: TRBV5-8
d_call: TRBD1
j_call: TRBJ1-5
cdr3_nt: TGTGCCAGCAGCTTACACCGGACAGGGAATCAGCCCCAGCATTTT
cdr3_aa: CASSLHRTGNQPQHF

clone_size: -
cdr3_length: 14
v_call: TRBV5-4
d_call: TRBD1
j_call: TRBJ2-1
cdr3_nt: TGTGCCAGCAGCATAGGACAGGGAAATAATGAGCAGTTCTTC
cdr3_aa: CASSIGQGNNEQFF

clone_size: -
cdr3_length: 15
v_call: TRBV6-5
d_call: TRBD2
j_call: TRBJ2-4
cdr3_nt: TGTGCCAGCAGTACCCGCGGGGGGGCTCGGAACATTCAGTACTTC
cdr3_aa: CASSTRGGARNIQYF

clone_size: -
cdr3_length: 13
v_call: TRBV7-9
d_call: -
j_call: TRBJ2-3
cdr3_nt: TGTGCCAGCAGCCTAACACCGGGACTGCGGAGGTATTTT
cdr3_aa: CASSLTPGLRRYF

clone_size: -
cdr3_length: 15
v_call: TRBV4-1
d_call: -
j_call: TRBJ2-7
cdr3_nt: TGCGCCAGCAGCCAAGCGCCGGGGAGAACCTACGAGCAGTACTTC
cdr3_aa: CASSQAPGRTYEQYF

clone_size: -
cdr3_length: 16
v_call: TRBV15
d_call: TRBD1
j_call: TRBJ2-3
cdr3_nt: TGTGCCACCAGCAGAGATGACAGGGGGCAGGGAGATACGCAGTATTTT
cdr3_aa: CATSRDDRGQGDTQYF

clone_size: -
cdr3_length: 16
v_call: TRBV15
d_call: -
j_call: TRBJ1-1
cdr3_nt: TGTGCCACCAGCAGAGAACCCGCCGGTCGGAACACTGAAGCTTTCTTT
cdr3_aa: CATSREPAGRNTEAFF

clone_size: -
cdr3_length: 16
v_call: TRBV24-1
d_call: TRBD1
j_call: TRBJ1-4
cdr3_nt: TGTGCCACGAGCGCCGGGAGGGGGCCTAGTAATGAAAAACTGTTTTTT
cdr3_aa: CATSAGRGPSNEKLFF

clone_size: -
cdr3_length: 16
v_call: TRBV6-5
d_call: -
j_call: TRBJ2-2
cdr3_nt: TGTGCCAGCAGTTACTCCTGGGCCGGGAACACCGGGGAGCTGTTTTTT
cdr3_aa: CASSYSWAGNTGELFF

clone_size: -
cdr3_length: 14
v_call: TRBV9
d_call: -
j_call: TRBJ2-2
cdr3_nt: TGTGCCAGCAGCGTAGGGGAGTTTGGCGGGGAGCTGTTTTTT
cdr3_aa: CASSVGEFGGELFF

clone_size: -
cdr3_length: 14
v_call: TRBV6-5
d_call: TRBD2
j_call: TRBJ2-3
cdr3_nt: TGTGCCAGCGTGAGGACTAGCGGGGGAGATACGCAGTATTTT
cdr3_aa: CASVRTSGGDTQYF

clone_size: -
cdr3_length: 15
v_call: TRBV6-2/TRBV6-3
d_call: -
j_call: TRBJ1-1
cdr3_nt: TGTGCCAGCAGCACTTGGGGGGGGCCTAACACTGAAGCTTTCTTT
cdr3_aa: CASSTWGGPNTEAFF

clone_size: -
cdr3_length: 17
v_call: TRBV23-1
d_call: TRBD1
j_call: TRBJ1-2
cdr3_nt: TGCGCCAGCAGTCGGGACAGGGGATTACCCCCCCGCTATGGCTACACCTTC
cdr3_aa: CASSRDRGLPPRYGYTF

clone_size: -
cdr3_length: 14
v_call: TRBV10-3
d_call: TRBD1
j_call: TRBJ1-6
cdr3_nt: TGTGCCATCAGTGGACAGGGCTATAATTCACCCCTCCACTTT
cdr3_aa: CAISGQGYNSPLHF

clone_size: -
cdr3_length: 15
v_call: TRBV7-2
d_call: -
j_call: TRBJ2-1
cdr3_nt: TGTGCCAGCAGCTCCAGAGGGCTATACGACAATGAGCAGTTCTTC
cdr3_aa: CASSSRGLYDNEQFF

clone_size: -
cdr3_length: 12
v_call: TRBV29-1
d_call: -
j_call: TRBJ2-7
cdr3_nt: TGCAGCGTTGGGGGGCAGGGTTACGAGCAGTACTTC
cdr3_aa: CSVGGQGYEQYF

clone_size: -
cdr3_length: 17
v_call: TRBV21-1
d_call: -
j_call: TRBJ2-7
cdr3_nt: TGTGCCAGCAGCCCGCGACAGCCCCGGGAGAGATTATACGAGCAGTACTTC
cdr3_aa: CASSPRQPRERLYEQYF

clone_size: -
cdr3_length: 12
v_call: TRBV6-5
d_call: -
j_call: TRBJ2-5
cdr3_nt: TGTGCCAGCAGTTCGCTGCAACTGACCCAGTACTTC
cdr3_aa: CASSSLQLTQYF

clone_size: -
cdr3_length: 16
v_call: TRBV6-2/TRBV6-3
d_call: TRBD1
j_call: TRBJ2-5
cdr3_nt: TGTGCCAGCAGCCTCCTGGACAGGGGGGCGTATGAGACCCAGTACTTC
cdr3_aa: CASSLLDRGAYETQYF

clone_size: -
cdr3_length: 14
v_call: TRBV3-1/TRBV3-2
d_call: TRBD2
j_call: TRBJ2-3
cdr3_nt: TGTGCCAGCAGCCGCGGGGGGGCTGTAGATACGCAGTATTTT
cdr3_aa: CASSRGGAVDTQYF

clone_size: -
cdr3_length: 15
v_call: TRBV6-1
d_call: TRBD1
j_call: TRBJ1-2
cdr3_nt: TGTGCCAGCAGTGATTGGACAGGTAGTGCGAGTCAGTACACCTTC
cdr3_aa: CASSDWTGSASQYTF

clone_size: -
cdr3_length: 14
v_call: TRBV7-2
d_call: -
j_call: TRBJ2-5
cdr3_nt: TGTGCCAGCAGCTTCGGCAGGGGCCAAGAGACCCAGTACTTC
cdr3_aa: CASSFGRGQETQYF

clone_size: -
cdr3_length: 16
v_call: TRBV19
d_call: -
j_call: TRBJ1-4
cdr3_nt: TGTGCCAGTAGTCCTCCGATCAGCCAGGCTAAAGAAAAACTGTTTTTT
cdr3_aa: CASSPPISQAKEKLFF

clone_size: -
cdr3_length: 16
v_call: TRBV5-4
d_call: TRBD1
j_call: TRBJ2-3
cdr3_nt: TGTGCCAGCAGCCTACCTCAGGGGGCCGGCACAGATACGCAGTATTTT
cdr3_aa: CASSLPQGAGTDTQYF

clone_size: -
cdr3_length: 15
v_call: TRBV6-2/TRBV6-3
d_call: TRBD1
j_call: TRBJ1-5
cdr3_nt: TGTGCCAGCAGTTACTCGGACAGGTTAACACAGCCCCAGCATTTT
cdr3_aa: CASSYSDRLTQPQHF

clone_size: -
cdr3_length: 16
v_call: TRBV7-2
d_call: -
j_call: TRBJ2-2
cdr3_nt: TGTGCCAGCAGCTTGTTCGGGACACAGAACACCGGGGAGCTGTTTTTT
cdr3_aa: CASSLFGTQNTGELFF

clone_size: -
cdr3_length: 14
v_call: TRBV6-5
d_call: TRBD1
j_call: TRBJ1-5
cdr3_nt: TGTGCCAGCAGGGTGGGACAGGGGGCAATGGCCCAGCATTTT
cdr3_aa: CASRVGQGAMAQHF

clone_size: few
cdr3_length: 14
v_call: TRBV5-1
d_call: TRBD1
j_call: TRBJ1-1
cdr3_nt: TGCGCCAGCAGCACAGCGACAGGGCTCGCTGAAGCTTTCTTT
cdr3_aa: CASSTATGLAEAFF

clone_size: -
cdr3_length: 17
v_call: TRBV6-1
d_call: TRBD1
j_call: TRBJ1-6
cdr3_nt: TGTGCCAGCAGTGAATCCCGGACAGGGGGTTATAATTCACCCCTCCACTTT
cdr3_aa: CASSESRTGGYNSPLHF

clone_size: -
cdr3_length: 15
v_call: TRBV23-1
d_call: -
j_call: TRBJ2-7
cdr3_nt: TGCGCCAGCAGGAGCCCGGGACTCCGGCGCTACGAGCAGTACTTC
cdr3_aa: CASRSPGLRRYEQYF

clone_size: -
cdr3_length: 14
v_call: TRBV9
d_call: -
j_call: TRBJ2-7
cdr3_nt: TGTGCCAGCAGCGTACAATCGGTCCCCTACGAGCAGTACTTC
cdr3_aa: CASSVQSVPYEQYF

clone_size: -
cdr3_length: 13
v_call: TRBV19
d_call: TRBD1
j_call: TRBJ2-4
cdr3_nt: TGTGCCAGTATCGGACAGGGACAAGACATTCAGTACTTC
cdr3_aa: CASIGQGQDIQYF

clone_size: -
cdr3_length: 16
v_call: TRBV6-2/TRBV6-3
d_call: -
j_call: TRBJ2-3
cdr3_nt: TGTGCCAGCAGTTACTTCGCGGGGTCGACGGTAGATACGCAGTATTTT
cdr3_aa: CASSYFAGSTVDTQYF

clone_size: -
cdr3_length: 15
v_call: TRBV27
d_call: -
j_call: TRBJ1-4
cdr3_nt: TGTGCCAGCAGTGGACTCGGGACACCTAATGAAAAACTGTTTTTT
cdr3_aa: CASSGLGTPNEKLFF

clone_size: -
cdr3_length: 15
v_call: TRBV30
d_call: TRBD1
j_call: TRBJ1-5
cdr3_nt: TGTGCCTGGAGTGTACCCGGGACAGGGAATCAGCCCCAGCATTTT
cdr3_aa: CAWSVPGTGNQPQHF

clone_size: -
cdr3_length: 15
v_call: TRBV9
d_call: TRBD1
j_call: TRBJ1-2
cdr3_nt: TGTGCCAGCAGCGCCCGGTTCGCAGGGGGCTATGGCTACACCTTC
cdr3_aa: CASSARFAGGYGYTF